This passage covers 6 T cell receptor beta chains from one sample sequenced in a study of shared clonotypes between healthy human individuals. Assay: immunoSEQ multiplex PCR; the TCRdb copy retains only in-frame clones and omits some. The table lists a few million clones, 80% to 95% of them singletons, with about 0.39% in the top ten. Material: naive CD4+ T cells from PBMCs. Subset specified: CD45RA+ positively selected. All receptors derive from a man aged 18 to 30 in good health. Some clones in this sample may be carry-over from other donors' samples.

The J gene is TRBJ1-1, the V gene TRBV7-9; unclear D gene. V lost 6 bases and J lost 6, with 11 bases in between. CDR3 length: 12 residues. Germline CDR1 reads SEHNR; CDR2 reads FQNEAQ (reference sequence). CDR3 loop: CASSPIGAEAFF. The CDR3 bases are TGTGCCAGCAGTCCAATCGGGGCTGAAGCTTTCTTT.

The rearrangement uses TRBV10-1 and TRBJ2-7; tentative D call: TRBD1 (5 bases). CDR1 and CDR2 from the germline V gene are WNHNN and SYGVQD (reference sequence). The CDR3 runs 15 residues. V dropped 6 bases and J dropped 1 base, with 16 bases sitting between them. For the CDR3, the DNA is TGCGCCAGCAGGGCTTGTGGCACAGGATCCTACGAGCAGTACTTC. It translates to CASRACGTGSYEQYF.

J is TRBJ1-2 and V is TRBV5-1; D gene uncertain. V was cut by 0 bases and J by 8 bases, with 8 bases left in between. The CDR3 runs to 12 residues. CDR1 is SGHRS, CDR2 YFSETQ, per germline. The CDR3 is CASSLEDQGYTF. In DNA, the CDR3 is TGCGCCAGCAGCTTGGAGGACCAGGGCTACACCTTC.

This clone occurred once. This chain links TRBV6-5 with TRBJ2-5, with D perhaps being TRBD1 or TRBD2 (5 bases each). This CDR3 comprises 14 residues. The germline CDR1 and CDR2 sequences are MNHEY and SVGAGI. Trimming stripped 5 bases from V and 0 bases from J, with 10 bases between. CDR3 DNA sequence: TGTGCCAGCAGTCGGGGACGGTACCAAGAGACCCAGTACTTC. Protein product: CASSRGRYQETQYF.

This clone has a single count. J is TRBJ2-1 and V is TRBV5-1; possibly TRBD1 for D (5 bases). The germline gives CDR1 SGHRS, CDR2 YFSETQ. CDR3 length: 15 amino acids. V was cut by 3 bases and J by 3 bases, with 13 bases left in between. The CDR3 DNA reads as TGCGCCAGCAGCTCCCAGGGTAGGAGCTACAATGAGCAGTTCTTC. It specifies CASSSQGRSYNEQFF.

The CDR3 DNA reads TGTGCCAGCAGACGGACAGGGTCATATGGCTACACCTTC. It yields the protein CASRRTGSYGYTF. The chain has TRBV28 and TRBJ1-2; 8 nucleotides align to TRBD1. Germline V gene lookup returns CDR1 MDHEN and CDR2 SYDVKM. V lost 6 bases and J lost 5; bases outside the gene matches: 5. The CDR3 contains 13 residues.